What follows is one T cell receptor (beta chain) and its context. Its target is unknown. Stem cell-like memory, regulatory, central memory and naive CD4+ cells were sorted via CD45RO/CCR7/CD25/CD127/CD95/CD27. What was sequenced were expressed TCRB transcripts, since all of the isolated RNA had been reverse transcribed. Naive, central memory and regulatory T cell samples came to a mean of approximately 3.57 million reads. Assay used: immunoSEQ multiplex PCR; TCRdb lists only in-frame clones, some missing. The sample includes about 320,000 clones, 13% to 15% seen only once; the top ten take approximately 6.7%. The data were taken from a study of beta chain features in type 1 diabetes. CDR1 is MNHNY, CDR2 SVGAGI, per germline (reference sequence). The CDR3 loop spans 14 amino acids. The ends were cut back, 6 bases at V and 4 bases at J, with 13 bases in the middle. Findings and limits, study-wide: A closer apparent resemblance between naive, central memory and Treg TCRB repertoires was seen in patients than in healthy donors. A potential PCR bias toward shorter templates would be equal in patient and control samples.

The clonotype originates from a man aged 25 to 40 in good health. This chain links TRBV6-6 with TRBJ2-1; D gene uncertain. The sequenced sample consisted of central memory CD4+ T cells from blood. The CDR3 nucleotides are TGTGCCAGCAGGGAACTCCTCGGGTACAATGAGCAGTTCTTC. Its protein product is CASRELLGYNEQFF.